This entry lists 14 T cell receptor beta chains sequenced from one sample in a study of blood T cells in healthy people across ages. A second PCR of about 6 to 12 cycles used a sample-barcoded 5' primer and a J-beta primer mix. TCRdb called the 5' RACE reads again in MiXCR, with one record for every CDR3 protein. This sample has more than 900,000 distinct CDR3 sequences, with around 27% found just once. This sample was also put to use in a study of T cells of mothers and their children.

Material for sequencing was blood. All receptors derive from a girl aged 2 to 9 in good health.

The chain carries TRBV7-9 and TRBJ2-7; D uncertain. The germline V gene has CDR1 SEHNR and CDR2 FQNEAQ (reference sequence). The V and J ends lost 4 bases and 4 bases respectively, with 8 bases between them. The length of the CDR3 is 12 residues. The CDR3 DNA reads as TGTGCCAGCAGCTCCTTCATATACGAGCAGTACTTC. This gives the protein CASSSFIYEQYF.

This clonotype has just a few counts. The CDR3 loop is CAISESRTSGRETQYF. The CDR3 DNA reads as TGTGCCATCAGTGAGTCTAGGACTAGCGGGCGCGAGACCCAGTACTTC. The genes are TRBV10-3 and TRBJ2-5, with 11 bases lining up with TRBD2. The CDR3 has 16 residues. The J segment lost 5 bases and the V segment lost 0 bases, leaving 5 bases of the junction unmatched. Germline values: CDR1 ENHRY, CDR2 SYGVKD.

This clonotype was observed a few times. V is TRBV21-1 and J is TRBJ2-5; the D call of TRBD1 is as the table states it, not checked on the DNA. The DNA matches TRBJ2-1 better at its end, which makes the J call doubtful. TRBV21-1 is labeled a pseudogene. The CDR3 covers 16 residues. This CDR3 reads CASSKERPTGGNEQFF. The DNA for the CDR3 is TGTGCCAGCAGCAAAGAAAGACCGACAGGGGGCAATGAGCAGTTCTTC.

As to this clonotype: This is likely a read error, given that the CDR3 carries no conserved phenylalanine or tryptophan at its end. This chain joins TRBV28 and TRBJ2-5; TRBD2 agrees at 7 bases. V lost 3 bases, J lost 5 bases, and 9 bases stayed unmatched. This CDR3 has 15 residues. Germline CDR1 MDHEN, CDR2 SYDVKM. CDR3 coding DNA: TGTGCCAGCAGTTTCGCGGGAGATACGAGGGAGACCCAGTACCTC. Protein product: CASSFAGDTRETQYL.

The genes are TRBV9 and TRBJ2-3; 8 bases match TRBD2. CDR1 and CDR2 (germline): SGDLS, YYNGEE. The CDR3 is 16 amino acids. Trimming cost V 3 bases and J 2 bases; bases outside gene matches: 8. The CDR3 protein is CASSDPRGEVTDTQYF. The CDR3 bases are TGTGCCAGCAGCGACCCGCGGGGGGAGGTCACAGATACGCAGTATTTT.

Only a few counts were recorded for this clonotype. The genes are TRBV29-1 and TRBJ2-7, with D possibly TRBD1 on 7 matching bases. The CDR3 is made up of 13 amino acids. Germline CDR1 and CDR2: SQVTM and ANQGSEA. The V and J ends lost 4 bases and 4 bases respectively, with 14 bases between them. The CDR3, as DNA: TGCAGCGTTGTAACGACAGGGAGGTACGAGCAGTACTTC. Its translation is CSVVTTGRYEQYF.

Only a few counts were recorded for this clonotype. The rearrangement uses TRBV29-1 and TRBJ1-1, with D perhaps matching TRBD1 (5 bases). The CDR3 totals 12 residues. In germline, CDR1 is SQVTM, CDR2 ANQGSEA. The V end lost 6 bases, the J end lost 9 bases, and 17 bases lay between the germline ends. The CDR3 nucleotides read TGCAGCGTCCAAGTTGGGGCGCCTCAAGCTTTCTTT. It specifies CSVQVGAPQAFF.

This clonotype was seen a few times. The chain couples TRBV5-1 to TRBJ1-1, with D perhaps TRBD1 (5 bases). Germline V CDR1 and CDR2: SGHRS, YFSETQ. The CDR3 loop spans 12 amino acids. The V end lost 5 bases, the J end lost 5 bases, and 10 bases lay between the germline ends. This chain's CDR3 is CASRGDYTEAFF. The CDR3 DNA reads TGCGCCAGCAGAGGGGATTATACTGAAGCTTTCTTT.

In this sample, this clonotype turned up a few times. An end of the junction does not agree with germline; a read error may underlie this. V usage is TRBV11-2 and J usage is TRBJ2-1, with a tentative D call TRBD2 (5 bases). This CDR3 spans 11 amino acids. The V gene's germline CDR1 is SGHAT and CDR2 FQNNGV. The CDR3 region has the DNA TGTGCCAGCAGCCTCGGGAATGAGCAGCTCTTC. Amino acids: CASSLGNEQLF.

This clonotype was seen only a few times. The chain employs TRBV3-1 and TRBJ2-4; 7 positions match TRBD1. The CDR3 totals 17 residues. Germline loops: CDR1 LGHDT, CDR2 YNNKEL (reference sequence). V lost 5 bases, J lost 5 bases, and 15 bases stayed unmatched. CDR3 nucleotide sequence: TGTGCCAGCAGCTATCTTCCCTCCGGGACAGACCAAAACATTCAGTACTTC. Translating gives CASSYLPSGTDQNIQYF.

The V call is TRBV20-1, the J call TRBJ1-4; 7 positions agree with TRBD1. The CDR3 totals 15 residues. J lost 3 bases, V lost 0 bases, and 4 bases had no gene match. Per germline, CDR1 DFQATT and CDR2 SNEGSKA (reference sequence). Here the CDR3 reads CSARDPGQPNEKLFF. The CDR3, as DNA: TGCAGTGCTAGAGATCCGGGACAGCCTAATGAAAAACTGTTTTTT.

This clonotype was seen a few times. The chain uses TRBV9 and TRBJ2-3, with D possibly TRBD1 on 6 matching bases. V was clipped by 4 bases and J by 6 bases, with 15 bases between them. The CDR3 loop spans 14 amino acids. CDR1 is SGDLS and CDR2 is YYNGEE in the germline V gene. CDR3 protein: CASSFRDIVDTQYF. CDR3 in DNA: TGTGCCAGCAGCTTCCGGGACATAGTGGATACGCAGTATTTT. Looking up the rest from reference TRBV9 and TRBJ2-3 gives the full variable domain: DSGVTQTPKHLITATGQRVTLRCSPRSGDLSVYWYQQSLDQGLQFLIQYYNGEERAKGNILERFSAQQFPDLHSELNLSSLELGDSALYFCASSFRDIVDTQYFGPGTRLTVL.

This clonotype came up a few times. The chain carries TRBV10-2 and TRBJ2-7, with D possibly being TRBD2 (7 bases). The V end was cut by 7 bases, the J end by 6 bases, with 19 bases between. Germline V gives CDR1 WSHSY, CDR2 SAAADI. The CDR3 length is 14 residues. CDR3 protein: CASNEGGGLSEQYF. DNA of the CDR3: TGCGCCAGCAACGAAGGGGGGGGCCTGAGCGAGCAGTACTTC.

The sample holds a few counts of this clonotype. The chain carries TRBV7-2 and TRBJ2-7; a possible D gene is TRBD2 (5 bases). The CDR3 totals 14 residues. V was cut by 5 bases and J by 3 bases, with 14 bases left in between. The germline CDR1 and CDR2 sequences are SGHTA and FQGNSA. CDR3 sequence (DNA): TGTGCCAGCAGCCCTGGAGGACTCGTCTACGAGCAGTACTTC. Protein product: CASSPGGLVYEQYF.